Sequencing of this T cell receptor (beta chain) was carried out in a study of beta chain features in type 1 diabetes. The sample holds one count of this clone. The sequenced template was cDNA made from the entire isolated RNA. Some 3.8 million reads, on average, came from each naive, central memory and regulatory T cell sample. Libraries were prepared by immunoSEQ multiplex PCR; TCRdb keeps only in-frame clonotypes and omits some of them. The repertoire has 250,000 or so clones, 68% of them found once; the top ten carry roughly 0.048%. In germline, CDR1 is SGHRS, CDR2 YFSETQ. V lost 4 bases, J lost 3 bases, and 16 bases lay in between. This CDR3 comprises 15 residues.

The chain joins TRBV5-1 to TRBJ1-1, with D possibly matching TRBD1 (5 bases). Sequenced material: naive CD4+ T cells from blood. This TCR was sampled from a man aged 25 to 40 in good health. CDR3 in amino acids: CASSIVGQGYTEAFF. The CDR3 coding sequence is TGCGCCAGCAGCATCGTAGGGCAGGGCTACACTGAAGCTTTCTTT. Drawing the rest from reference TRBV5-1 and TRBJ1-1, the complete variable domain is KAGVTQTPRYLIKTRGQQVTLSCSPISGHRSVSWYQQTPGQGLQFLFEYFSETQRNKGNFPGRFSGRQFSNSRSEMNVSTLELGDSALYLCASSIVGQGYTEAFFGQGTRLTVV.